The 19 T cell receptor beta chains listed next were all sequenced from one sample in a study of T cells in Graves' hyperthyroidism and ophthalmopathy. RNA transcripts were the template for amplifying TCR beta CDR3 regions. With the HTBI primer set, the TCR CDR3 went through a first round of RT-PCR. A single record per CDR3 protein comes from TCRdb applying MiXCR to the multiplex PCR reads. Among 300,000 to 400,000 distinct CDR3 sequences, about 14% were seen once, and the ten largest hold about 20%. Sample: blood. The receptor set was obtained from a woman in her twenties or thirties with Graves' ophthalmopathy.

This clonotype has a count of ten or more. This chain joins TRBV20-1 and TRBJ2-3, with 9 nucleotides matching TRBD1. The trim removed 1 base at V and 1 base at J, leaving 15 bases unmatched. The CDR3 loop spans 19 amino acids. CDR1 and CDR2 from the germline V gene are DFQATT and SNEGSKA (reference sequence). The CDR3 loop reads CSARGGQGLLSRGTDTQYF. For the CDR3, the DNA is TGCAGTGCTAGAGGGGGACAGGGTCTCCTTTCCCGGGGCACAGATACGCAGTATTTT.

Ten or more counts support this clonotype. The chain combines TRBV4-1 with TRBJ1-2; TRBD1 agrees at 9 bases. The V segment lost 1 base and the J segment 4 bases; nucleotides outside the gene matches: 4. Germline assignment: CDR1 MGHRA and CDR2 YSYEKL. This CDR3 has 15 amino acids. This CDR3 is CASSQADRGIYGYTF. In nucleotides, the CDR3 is TGCGCCAGCAGCCAAGCCGACAGGGGGATCTATGGCTACACCTTC.

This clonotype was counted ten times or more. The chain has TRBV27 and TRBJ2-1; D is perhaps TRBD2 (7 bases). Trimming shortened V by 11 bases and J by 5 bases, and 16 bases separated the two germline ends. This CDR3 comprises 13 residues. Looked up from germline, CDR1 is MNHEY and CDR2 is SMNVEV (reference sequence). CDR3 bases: TGTGCCTCAGAGGGGGGGCAGAACAATGAGCAGTTCTTC. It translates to CASEGGQNNEQFF.

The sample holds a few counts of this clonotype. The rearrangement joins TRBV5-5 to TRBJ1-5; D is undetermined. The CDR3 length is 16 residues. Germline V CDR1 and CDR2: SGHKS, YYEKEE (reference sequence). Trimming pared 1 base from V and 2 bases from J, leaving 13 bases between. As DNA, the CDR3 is TGTGCCAGCAGCTTGCATGGCCCTGGGGGCAATCAGCCCCAGCATTTT. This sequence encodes CASSLHGPGGNQPQHF.

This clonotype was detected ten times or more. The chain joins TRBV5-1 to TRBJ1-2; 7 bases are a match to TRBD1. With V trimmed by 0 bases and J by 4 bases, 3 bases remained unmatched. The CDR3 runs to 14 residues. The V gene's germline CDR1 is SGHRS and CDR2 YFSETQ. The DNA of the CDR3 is TGCGCCAGCAGCTTGGGACAGGGAGTCTATGGCTACACCTTC. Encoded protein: CASSLGQGVYGYTF.

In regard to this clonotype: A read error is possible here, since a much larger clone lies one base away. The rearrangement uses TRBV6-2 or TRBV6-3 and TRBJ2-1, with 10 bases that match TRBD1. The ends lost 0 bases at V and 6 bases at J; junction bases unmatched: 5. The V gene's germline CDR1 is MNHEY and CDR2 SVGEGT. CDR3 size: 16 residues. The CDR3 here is CASSYSSGQGVNEQFF. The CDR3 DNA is TGTGCCAGCAGTTACTCGAGTGGACAGGGGGTCAATGAGCAGTTCTTC.

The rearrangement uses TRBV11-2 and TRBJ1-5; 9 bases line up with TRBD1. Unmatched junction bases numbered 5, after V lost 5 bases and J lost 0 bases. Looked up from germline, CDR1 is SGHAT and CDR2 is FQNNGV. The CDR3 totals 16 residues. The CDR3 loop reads CASSPGQGGSNQPQHF. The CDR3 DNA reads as TGTGCCAGCAGCCCGGGACAGGGCGGTAGCAATCAGCCCCAGCATTTT. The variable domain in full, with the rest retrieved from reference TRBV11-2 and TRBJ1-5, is EAGVAQSPRYKIIEKRQSVAFWCNPISGHATLYWYQQILGQGPKLLIQFQNNGVVDDSQLPKDRFSAERLKGVDSTLKIQPAKLEDSAVYLCASSPGQGGSNQPQHFGDGTRLSIL.

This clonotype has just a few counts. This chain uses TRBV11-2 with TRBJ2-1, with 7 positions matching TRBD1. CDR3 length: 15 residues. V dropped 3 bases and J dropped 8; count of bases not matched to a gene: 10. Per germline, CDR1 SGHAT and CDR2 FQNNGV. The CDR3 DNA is TGTGCCAGCAGCTTGAGGACAGGAATGCTCGATGAGCAGTTCTTC. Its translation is CASSLRTGMLDEQFF.

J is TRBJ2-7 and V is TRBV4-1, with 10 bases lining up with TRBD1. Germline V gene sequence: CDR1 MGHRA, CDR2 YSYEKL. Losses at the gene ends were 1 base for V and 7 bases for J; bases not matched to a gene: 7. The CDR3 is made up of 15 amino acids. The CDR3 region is CASSQGDRGHGEQYF. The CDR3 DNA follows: TGCGCCAGCAGCCAAGGAGACAGGGGGCACGGGGAGCAGTACTTC.

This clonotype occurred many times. The CDR3 loop is CASRHPGQMLDEQYF. The CDR3 DNA is TGTGCCAGCAGACATCCGGGACAGATGTTAGACGAGCAGTACTTC. The chain carries TRBV27 and TRBJ2-7, with 7 bases identical to TRBD1. CDR1 MNHEY and CDR2 SMNVEV come from the germline V gene (reference sequence). This CDR3 spans 15 amino acids. J lost 5 bases, V lost 6 bases, and 13 bases had no gene match.

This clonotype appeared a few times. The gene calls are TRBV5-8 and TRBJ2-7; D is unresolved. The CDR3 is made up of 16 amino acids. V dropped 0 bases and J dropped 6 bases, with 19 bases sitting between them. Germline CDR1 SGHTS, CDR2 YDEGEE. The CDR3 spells CASSLGALRPKGEQYF. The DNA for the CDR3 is TGTGCCAGCAGCTTGGGAGCCCTCCGACCGAAGGGCGAGCAGTACTTC.

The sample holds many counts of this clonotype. In DNA form, the CDR3 reads TGTGCCAGCAGCCAAGGGGCCGAAAACACCATATATTTT. It is translated as CASSQGAENTIYF. This sequence joins TRBV3-1 and TRBJ1-3; D remains unclear. The length of the CDR3 is 13 residues. V dropped 1 base and J dropped 6 bases, with 7 bases sitting between them. CDR1 and CDR2 (germline): LGHDT, YNNKEL (reference sequence).

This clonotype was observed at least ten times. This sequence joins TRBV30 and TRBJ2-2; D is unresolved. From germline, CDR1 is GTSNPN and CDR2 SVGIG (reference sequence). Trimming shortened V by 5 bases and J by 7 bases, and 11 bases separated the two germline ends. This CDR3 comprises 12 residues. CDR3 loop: CAWGVVSGELFF. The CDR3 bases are TGTGCCTGGGGGGTAGTGAGCGGGGAGCTGTTTTTT.

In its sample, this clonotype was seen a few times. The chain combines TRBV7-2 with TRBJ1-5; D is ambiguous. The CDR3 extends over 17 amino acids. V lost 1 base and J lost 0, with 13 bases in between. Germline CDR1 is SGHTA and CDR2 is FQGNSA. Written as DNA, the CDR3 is TGTGCCAGCAGCTTAGGTAGGAGGCAAAATAGCAATCAGCCCCAGCATTTT. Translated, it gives CASSLGRRQNSNQPQHF. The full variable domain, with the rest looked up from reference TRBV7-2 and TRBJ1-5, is GAGVSQSPSNKVTEKGKDVELRCDPISGHTALYWYRQSLGQGLEFLIYFQGNSAPDKSGLPSDRFSAERTGGSVSTLTIQRTQQEDSAVYLCASSLGRRQNSNQPQHFGDGTRLSIL.

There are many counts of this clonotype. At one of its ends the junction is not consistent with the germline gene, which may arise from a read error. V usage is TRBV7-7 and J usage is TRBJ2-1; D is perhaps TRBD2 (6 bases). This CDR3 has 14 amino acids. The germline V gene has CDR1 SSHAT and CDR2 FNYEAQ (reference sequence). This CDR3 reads CASSPTGGYNEQFF. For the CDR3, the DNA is TGTGCTAGCAGCCCGACCGGAGGGTACAATGAGCAGTTCTTC.

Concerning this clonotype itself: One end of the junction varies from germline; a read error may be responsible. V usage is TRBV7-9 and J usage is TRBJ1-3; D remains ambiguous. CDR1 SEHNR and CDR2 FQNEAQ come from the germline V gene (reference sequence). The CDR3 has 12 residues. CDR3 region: CAGSLSGNTIYF. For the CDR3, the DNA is TGTGCCGGCAGCTTATCTGGGAACACCATATATTTT. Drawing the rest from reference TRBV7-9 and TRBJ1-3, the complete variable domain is DTGVSQNPRHKITKRGQNVTFRCDPISEHNRLYWYRQTLGQGPEFLTYFQNEAQLEKSRLLSDRFSAERPKGSFSTLEIQRTEQGDSAMYLCAGSLSGNTIYFGEGSWLTVV.

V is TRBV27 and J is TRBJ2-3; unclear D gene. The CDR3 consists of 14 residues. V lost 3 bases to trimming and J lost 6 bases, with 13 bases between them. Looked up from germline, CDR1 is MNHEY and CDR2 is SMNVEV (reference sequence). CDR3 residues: CASSFGASQDTQYF. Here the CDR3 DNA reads TGTGCCAGCAGTTTTGGAGCATCTCAGGATACGCAGTATTTT.

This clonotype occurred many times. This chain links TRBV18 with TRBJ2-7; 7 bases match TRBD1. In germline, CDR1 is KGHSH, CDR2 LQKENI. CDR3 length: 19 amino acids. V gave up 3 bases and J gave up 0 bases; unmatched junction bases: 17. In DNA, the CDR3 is TGTGCCAGCTCACCTTCTATAGGACAGGAATCTCTTAGCTCCTACGAGCAGTACTTC. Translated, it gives CASSPSIGQESLSSYEQYF.

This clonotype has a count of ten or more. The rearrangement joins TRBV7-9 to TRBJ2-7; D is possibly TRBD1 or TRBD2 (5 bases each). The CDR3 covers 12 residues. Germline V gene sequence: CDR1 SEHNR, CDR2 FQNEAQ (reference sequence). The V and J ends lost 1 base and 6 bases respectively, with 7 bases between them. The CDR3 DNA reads TGTGCCAGCAGCTTAGGGGGACGCGAGCAGTACTTC. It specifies CASSLGGREQYF.